Each of the 22 T cell receptor beta chains below was sequenced from the same sample in a study of OX40 agonist ivuxolimab in advanced cancers. Profiled with immunoSEQ multiplex PCR; TCRdb holds only in-frame clones, not every one. This repertoire shows 35,000 to 55,000 clones, 90% to 95% found once; its top ten account for about 10%. Sequencing used CD4+ or CD8+ T cells sorted from blood, obtained in a trial of the OX40 agonist ivuxolimab. These receptors were collected from an adult with an advanced solid tumor such as melanoma, head and neck, liver or kidney cancer.

This chain links TRBV10-3 with TRBJ2-2, with TRBD1 as a possible D gene (6 bases). The germline CDR1 and CDR2 sequences are ENHRY and SYGVKD. There are 15 residues in the CDR3. Trimming removed 3 bases from V and 5 bases from J, with 13 bases in between. CDR3 sequence: CAISDPGHRTGELFF. The CDR3 DNA reads as TGTGCCATCAGTGATCCGGGACACCGTACCGGGGAGCTGTTTTTT.

This clone came up once. This chain connects TRBV9 to TRBJ2-3; 8 nucleotides match TRBD2. Per the germline V gene, CDR1 is SGDLS and CDR2 is YYNGEE. CDR3 size: 16 residues. V shed 0 bases and J 8 bases; nucleotides not matched to a gene: 11. The CDR3 region is CASSVALAGIKGTQYF. The CDR3 DNA reads TGTGCCAGCAGCGTAGCTCTAGCGGGCATAAAGGGTACGCAGTATTTT.

The chain employs TRBV4-2 and TRBJ1-2, with a weak D call TRBD1 (5 bases). This CDR3 has 18 residues. Trimming left V 3 bases short and J 6 bases short, with 26 bases between. Germline CDR1 reads LGHNA; CDR2 reads YNFKEQ. In nucleotides, the CDR3 is TGTGCCAGCAGCCACCCAAAGATCCCGGCCGGATGGGGGAATGGCTACACCTTC. It translates to CASSHPKIPAGWGNGYTF.

V is TRBV11-2 and J is TRBJ1-2; D is unclear. CDR1 and CDR2 (germline): SGHAT, FQNNGV. The V and J ends lost 1 base and 7 bases respectively, with 16 bases between them. The CDR3 totals 15 residues. CDR3 nucleotide sequence: TGTGCCAGCAGCTTAGGAGTGTACCGAATGGGTGGCTACACCTTC. Translation gives CASSLGVYRMGGYTF.

In its sample, this clone was seen once. At one boundary the junction diverges from the germline segment, which might be a read error. The J gene is TRBJ1-2, the V gene TRBV7-9; D is unresolved. This CDR3 spans 14 amino acids. Germline lookup yields CDR1 SEHNR and CDR2 FQNEAQ (reference sequence). In nucleotides, the CDR3 is TGTGCCAGCAGCTTGGGAACCGACATCTATGGCCACACCTTC. It translates to CASSLGTDIYGHTF.

The chain recombines TRBV11-2 with TRBJ1-2; tentative D call: TRBD1 (5 bases). V gave up 3 bases and J gave up 0 bases, with 8 bases separating them. CDR1 and CDR2 from the germline V gene are SGHAT and FQNNGV. CDR3 length equals 14 residues. CDR3 coding DNA: TGTGCCAGCAGCTTTACGACAGCTAACTATGGCTACACCTTC. It specifies CASSFTTANYGYTF. Drawing the rest from reference TRBV11-2 and TRBJ1-2, the complete variable domain is EAGVAQSPRYKIIEKRQSVAFWCNPISGHATLYWYQQILGQGPKLLIQFQNNGVVDDSQLPKDRFSAERLKGVDSTLKIQPAKLEDSAVYLCASSFTTANYGYTFGSGTRLTVV.

The CDR3 here is CASSPTGVLSGANVLTF. The DNA for the CDR3 is TGTGCCAGCAGCCCGACAGGGGTACTATCTGGGGCCAACGTCCTGACTTTC. This sequence joins TRBV7-9 and TRBJ2-6; 8 nucleotides agree with TRBD1. The CDR3 sequence is 17 residues long. Germline values: CDR1 SEHNR, CDR2 FQNEAQ (reference sequence). Trimming took 5 bases from V and 1 from J; bases not matched to a gene: 7.

The V gene is TRBV27, the J gene TRBJ1-2; D unresolved. Germline V gene data show CDR1 as MNHEY and CDR2 as SMNVEV (reference sequence). This CDR3 region has 13 residues. Trimming pared 2 bases from V and 5 bases from J, leaving 9 bases between. The CDR3 here is CASSLHRVYGYTF. CDR3 coding DNA: TGTGCCAGCAGTTTACATAGGGTATATGGCTACACCTTC.

The V gene is TRBV13, the J gene TRBJ2-6; weak D call: TRBD2 (6 bases). This CDR3 contains 19 residues. Germline lookup yields CDR1 PRHDT and CDR2 FYEKMQ (reference sequence). With 5 bases removed from V and 0 bases from J, the gap between germline ends came to 20 bases. Written as DNA, the CDR3 is TGTGCCAGCAGCCATCCTTCCTCGGGACTTTTCTCTGGGGCCAACGTCCTGACTTTC. This gives the protein CASSHPSSGLFSGANVLTF.

The V call is TRBV5-1, the J call TRBJ2-7; D possibly corresponds to TRBD1 (5 bases). V shed 0 bases and J shed 3 bases, with 7 bases lying between them. This CDR3 is built from 13 residues. Germline V gene sequence: CDR1 SGHRS, CDR2 YFSETQ. The CDR3 reads CASSLGQNYEQYF. In nucleotides, the CDR3 is TGCGCCAGCAGCTTGGGACAGAACTACGAGCAGTACTTC.

The V call is TRBV11-2, the J call TRBJ2-1, with D possibly called TRBD1 or TRBD2 (5 bases each). V was shortened by 5 bases and J by 4 bases, with 21 bases between the two germline ends. This CDR3 spans 17 amino acids. In germline, CDR1 is SGHAT, CDR2 FQNNGV. CDR3 DNA sequence: TGTGCCAGCAGCCTCGGGACGACCTGGTCGGTATACAATGAGCAGTTCTTC. This codes for CASSLGTTWSVYNEQFF.

CDR3 sequence (DNA): TGTGCCAGCAGTTCCGGACTCCCTGGGGGAGAGACCCAGTACTTC. Translation gives CASSSGLPGGETQYF. The chain has TRBV27 and TRBJ2-5; D is perhaps TRBD1 or TRBD2 (5 bases each). CDR1 MNHEY and CDR2 SMNVEV come from the germline V gene (reference sequence). The CDR3 loop spans 15 amino acids. Trimming shortened V by 4 bases and J by 4 bases, and 16 bases separated the two germline ends.

The chain has TRBV27 and TRBJ2-2; a possible D gene is TRBD2 (5 bases). The CDR3 runs to 14 residues. V shed 6 bases and J shed 7 bases, with 15 bases lying between them. From germline, CDR1 is MNHEY and CDR2 SMNVEV (reference sequence). The CDR3: CASRFGEWVGELFF. The CDR3 DNA is TGTGCCAGCAGATTTGGGGAGTGGGTCGGGGAGCTGTTTTTT.

This sequence joins TRBV6-4 and TRBJ1-1; TRBD1 might be the D (6 bases). CDR1 is MRHNA and CDR2 is SNTAGT in the germline V gene. CDR3 length: 17 amino acids. The V gene lost 0 bases and the J gene lost 1 base, with 15 bases spanning the gap. The CDR3 DNA reads as TGTGCCAGCAGTGACTCTCATCCGGGACAAAGGAACACTGAAGCTTTCTTT. This translates into CASSDSHPGQRNTEAFF.

V is TRBV7-3 and J is TRBJ2-1; tentatively, D is TRBD2 (6 bases). CDR3 length equals 13 residues. Trimming stripped 5 bases from V and 5 bases from J, with 10 bases between. Germline lookup yields CDR1 SGHTA and CDR2 FQGTGA. As DNA, the CDR3 is TGTGCCAGCAGCATTCTAGCGCACAATGAGCAGTTCTTC. Protein: CASSILAHNEQFF.

The gene calls are TRBV5-6 and TRBJ2-7; no firm D call. Trimming stripped 0 bases from V and 1 base from J, with 8 bases between. Germline-derived CDR1 and CDR2 are SGHDT and YYEEEE. The CDR3 runs to 14 residues. The CDR3 loop reads CASSLDGSSYEQYF. Written as DNA, the CDR3 is TGTGCCAGCAGCTTGGACGGGTCATCCTACGAGCAGTACTTC.

The V and J genes are TRBV4-3 and TRBJ2-7; TRBD1 agrees at 7 bases. V trimming: 4 bases; J trimming: 2 bases; junction bases outside the gene matches: 11. The germline gives CDR1 LGHNA, CDR2 YSLEER. The CDR3 length is 16 residues. The CDR3 sequence: CASSREWDSSTYEQYF. The CDR3 DNA follows: TGCGCCAGCAGCCGAGAGTGGGACAGTAGTACCTACGAGCAGTACTTC.

This clone was recorded only once. The chain joins TRBV6-1 to TRBJ1-1; TRBD1 aligns across 7 bases. This CDR3 spans 13 amino acids. CDR1 MNHNS and CDR2 SASEGT come from the germline V gene. V dropped 6 bases and J dropped 7; count of bases not matched to a gene: 8. The DNA for the CDR3 is TGTGCCAGCAGACCGACAGGGTCTAGTGAAGCTTTCTTT. This gives the protein CASRPTGSSEAFF.

The gene calls are TRBV6-4 and TRBJ2-1; 9 nucleotides line up with TRBD1. Trimming at V came to 3 bases and at J to 3 bases, leaving 3 bases not matched to a gene. Germline V lookup: CDR1 MRHNA, CDR2 SNTAGT. The length of the CDR3 is 15 residues. CDR3 sequence (DNA): TGTGCCAGCAGTGAAGACAGGGGGTTCTACAATGAGCAGTTCTTC. This sequence encodes CASSEDRGFYNEQFF.

In its sample, this clone is medium-sized. CDR3 DNA: TGTGCCAGCAGTTACCCACCGTTAGGGACTGAAGCTTTCTTT. Residues: CASSYPPLGTEAFF. The V gene is TRBV6-5, the J gene TRBJ1-1; no firm D call. V lost 2 bases and J lost 5, with 12 bases in between. The CDR3 runs to 14 residues. The V gene's germline CDR1 is MNHEY and CDR2 SVGAGI.

The rearrangement uses TRBV5-1 and TRBJ2-5; the match to TRBD1 covers 12 bases. Germline values: CDR1 SGHRS, CDR2 YFSETQ. V lost 4 bases to trimming and J lost 5 bases; unmatched junction nucleotides: 9. The CDR3 is 16 residues long. CDR3 protein: CASSPGDRGHRETQYF. The CDR3 DNA reads as TGCGCCAGCAGCCCGGGGGACAGGGGGCATAGGGAGACCCAGTACTTC.

The CDR3: CASSLGDRGEGYTF. The CDR3 region has the DNA TGTGCCAGCAGCTTGGGGGACAGGGGCGAAGGCTACACCTTC. V usage is TRBV5-5 and J usage is TRBJ1-2; 10 nucleotides align to TRBD1. This CDR3 contains 14 residues. CDR1 is SGHKS and CDR2 is YYEKEE in the germline V gene (reference sequence). J gave up 8 bases and V 0 bases, and 4 bases lay outside the gene matches.